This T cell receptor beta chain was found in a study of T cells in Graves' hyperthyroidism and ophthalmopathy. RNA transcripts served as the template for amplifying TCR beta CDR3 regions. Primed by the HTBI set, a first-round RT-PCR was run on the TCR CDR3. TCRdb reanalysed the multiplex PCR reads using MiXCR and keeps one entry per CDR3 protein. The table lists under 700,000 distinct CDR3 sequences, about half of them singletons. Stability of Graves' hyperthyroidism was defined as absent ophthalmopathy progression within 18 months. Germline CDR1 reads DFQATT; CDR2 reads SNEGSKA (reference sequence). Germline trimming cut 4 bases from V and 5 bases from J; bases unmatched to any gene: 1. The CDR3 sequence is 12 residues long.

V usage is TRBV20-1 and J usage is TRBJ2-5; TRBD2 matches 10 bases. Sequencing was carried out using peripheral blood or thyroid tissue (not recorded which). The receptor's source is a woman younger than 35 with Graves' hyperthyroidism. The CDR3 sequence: CSAKLAGETQYF. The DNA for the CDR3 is TGCAGTGCTAAACTAGCGGGGGAGACCCAGTACTTC.